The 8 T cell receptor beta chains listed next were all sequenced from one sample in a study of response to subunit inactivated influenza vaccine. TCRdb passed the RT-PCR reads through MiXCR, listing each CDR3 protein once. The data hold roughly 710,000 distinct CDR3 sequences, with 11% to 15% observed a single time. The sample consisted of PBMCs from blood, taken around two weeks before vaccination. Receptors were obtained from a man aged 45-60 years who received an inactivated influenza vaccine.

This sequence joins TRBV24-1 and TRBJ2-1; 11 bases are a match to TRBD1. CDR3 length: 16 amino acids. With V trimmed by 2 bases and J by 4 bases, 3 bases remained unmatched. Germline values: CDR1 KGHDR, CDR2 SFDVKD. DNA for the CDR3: TGTGCCACCAGTGATTCCGGACAGGGGGCTTACAATGAGCAGTTCTTC. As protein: CATSDSGQGAYNEQFF.

The CDR3 DNA sequence: TGTGCCAGCAGTGCAGGGGTTAGGGCCAAAAACATTCAGTACTTC. This gives the protein CASSAGVRAKNIQYF. The chain combines TRBV12-3 or TRBV12-4 with TRBJ2-4; D is possibly TRBD1 (6 bases). The germline V and J ends were trimmed by 5 bases and 1 base, with 12 bases remaining between them. This CDR3 comprises 15 residues.

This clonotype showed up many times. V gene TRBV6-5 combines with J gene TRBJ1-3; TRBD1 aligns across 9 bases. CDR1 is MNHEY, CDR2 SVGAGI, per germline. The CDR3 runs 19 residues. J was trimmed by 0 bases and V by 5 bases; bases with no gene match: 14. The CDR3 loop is CASSLPTNRGPDSGNTIYF. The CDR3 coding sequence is TGTGCCAGCAGTCTCCCGACAAACAGGGGGCCCGACTCTGGAAACACCATATATTTT.

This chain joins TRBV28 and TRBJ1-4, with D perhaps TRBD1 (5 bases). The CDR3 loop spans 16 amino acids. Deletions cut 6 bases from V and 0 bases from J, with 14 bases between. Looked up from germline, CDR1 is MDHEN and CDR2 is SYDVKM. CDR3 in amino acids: CASSLGGLATNEKLFF. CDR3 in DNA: TGTGCCAGCAGCCTTGGGGGACTAGCAACTAATGAAAAACTGTTTTTT.

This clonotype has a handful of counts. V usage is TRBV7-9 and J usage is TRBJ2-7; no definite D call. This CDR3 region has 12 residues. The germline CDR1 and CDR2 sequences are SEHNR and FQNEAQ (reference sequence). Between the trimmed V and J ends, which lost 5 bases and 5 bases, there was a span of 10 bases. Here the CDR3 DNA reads TGTGCCAGCAGCGTGGAATCAGACGAGCAGTACTTC. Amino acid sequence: CASSVESDEQYF.

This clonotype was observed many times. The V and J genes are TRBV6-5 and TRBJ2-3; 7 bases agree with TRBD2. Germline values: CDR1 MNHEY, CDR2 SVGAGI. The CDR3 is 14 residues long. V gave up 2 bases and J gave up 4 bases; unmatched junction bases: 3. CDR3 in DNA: TGTGCCAGCAGTTACGAGCGGGGCGCAGATACGCAGTATTTT. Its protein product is CASSYERGADTQYF.

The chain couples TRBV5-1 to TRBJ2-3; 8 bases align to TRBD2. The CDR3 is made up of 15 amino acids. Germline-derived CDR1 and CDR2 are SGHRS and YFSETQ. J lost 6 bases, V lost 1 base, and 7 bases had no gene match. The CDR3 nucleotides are TGCGCCAGCAGCTTGTTGCGGGGGGCCTTGGATACGCAGTATTTT. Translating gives CASSLLRGALDTQYF.

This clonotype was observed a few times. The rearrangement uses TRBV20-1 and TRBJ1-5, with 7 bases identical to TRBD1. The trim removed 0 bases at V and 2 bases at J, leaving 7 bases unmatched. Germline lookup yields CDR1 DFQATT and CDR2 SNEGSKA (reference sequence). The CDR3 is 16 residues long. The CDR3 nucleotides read TGCAGTGCTAGAGAAAGGGGGCGGGTGGGCAATCAGCCCCAGCATTTT. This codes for CSARERGRVGNQPQHF.